This TCR beta chain was captured in a study of early T cells in non-severe SARS-CoV-2 infection. The protocol attached unique molecular identifiers to individual cDNA molecules. Each CDR3 protein is one row after TCRdb ran MiXCR on the 5' RACE reads. The sample yields 15,000 to 25,000 distinct CDR3 sequences, about 4% seen once. This clonotype was counted at least ten times. The CDR3 is made up of 13 amino acids. Trimming cost V 6 bases and J 9 bases; bases outside gene matches: 7. Looked up from germline, CDR1 is MNHNS and CDR2 is SASEGT. The V gene is TRBV6-1, the J gene TRBJ2-4; TRBD1 matches 8 bases. This receptor was identified in an adult who was a healthcare worker with PCR-confirmed SARS-CoV-2 infection or an uninfected control (not recorded which). The sequencing sample was made of whole blood. As DNA, the CDR3 is TGTGCCAGCAGGGGACAGGTCTTGGGCATTCAGTACTTC. It is translated as CASRGQVLGIQYF.